Following are 32 T cell receptor beta chains from one sample sequenced in a study of T cell changes during pregnancy in multiple sclerosis. Only in-frame clones appear in the TCRdb table, and some are missing; sequencing was by immunoSEQ multiplex PCR. The sample has under 60,000 clones, almost 95% seen once. The sample here was CD4+ T cells from peripheral blood mononuclear cells, taken in the second trimester of pregnancy. The receptors derive from a female donor in good health, enrolled as a control in a pregnancy study.

The V gene is TRBV15, the J gene TRBJ2-2; D is unresolved. The CDR3 runs to 15 residues. V was trimmed by 0 bases and J by 5 bases, leaving 10 bases between them. Germline loops: CDR1 LNHNV, CDR2 YYDKDF (reference sequence). This CDR3 reads CATSRDLASTGELFF. CDR3 sequence (DNA): TGTGCCACCAGCAGAGATCTGGCTAGTACCGGGGAGCTGTTTTTT.

This chain uses TRBV7-6 with TRBJ1-6; 10 bases fit TRBD1. The CDR3 is 14 residues long. V lost 4 bases and J lost 7; bases outside the gene matches: 1. Germline-derived CDR1 and CDR2 are SGHVS and FNYEAQ. DNA for the CDR3: TGTGCCAGCAGCTCGGGACAGGGGAATTCACCCCTCCACTTT. This sequence encodes CASSSGQGNSPLHF.

V gene TRBV4-3 combines with J gene TRBJ1-2; D unclear. Germline V gives CDR1 LGHNA, CDR2 YSLEER. The CDR3 sequence is 15 residues long. V was pared by 0 bases and J by 5 bases, with 13 bases between. CDR3 protein: CASSQDGQARYGYTF. As DNA, the CDR3 is TGCGCCAGCAGCCAAGATGGTCAGGCGCGTTATGGCTACACCTTC.

This clone was observed a single time. The chain couples TRBV7-2 to TRBJ2-3, with a tentative D call TRBD2 (6 bases). Trimming took off 1 base at V and 4 bases at J, with 12 bases between the two ends. Germline V gene sequence: CDR1 SGHTA, CDR2 FQGNSA. The CDR3 sequence is 15 residues long. This CDR3 reads CASSLGGEFADTQYF. In nucleotides, the CDR3 is TGTGCCAGCAGCTTAGGGGGGGAGTTTGCAGATACGCAGTATTTT.

This rearrangement joins TRBV2 to TRBJ2-1; TRBD2 might be the D (6 bases). The V gene lost 5 bases and the J gene lost 6 bases, with 17 bases spanning the gap. This CDR3 has 15 residues. Germline V CDR1 and CDR2: SNHLY, FYNNEI. The CDR3 bases are TGTGCCAGCAGTTCTATAGTTGGGCGGGGCAATGAGCAGTTCTTC. Amino acid sequence: CASSSIVGRGNEQFF. The full variable domain, with the rest looked up from reference TRBV2 and TRBJ2-1, is EPEVTQTPSHQVTQMGQEVILRCVPISNHLYFYWYRQILGQKVEFLVSFYNNEISEKSEIFDDQFSVERPDGSNFTLKIRSTKLEDSAMYFCASSSIVGRGNEQFFGPGTRLTVL.

The rearrangement uses TRBV6-5 and TRBJ2-3; D is perhaps TRBD1 (5 bases). CDR3 size: 14 residues. Deletions cut 5 bases from V and 2 bases from J, with 11 bases between. Germline loops: CDR1 MNHEY, CDR2 SVGAGI. The CDR3 reads CASSRQWSTDTQYF. Written as DNA, the CDR3 is TGTGCCAGCAGTCGACAGTGGTCCACAGATACGCAGTATTTT.

The genes are TRBV7-2 and TRBJ2-3, with no clear D. Germline-derived CDR1 and CDR2 are SGHTA and FQGNSA. V dropped 5 bases and J dropped 6 bases, with 15 bases sitting between them. This CDR3 contains 14 residues. CDR3 residues: CASSPQVVIDTQYF. For the CDR3, the DNA is TGTGCCAGCAGCCCCCAGGTGGTCATCGATACGCAGTATTTT.

V and J are TRBV2 and TRBJ2-7; 9 bases are a match to TRBD2. The CDR3 consists of 15 residues. From germline, CDR1 is SNHLY and CDR2 FYNNEI. The trim removed 8 bases at V and 7 bases at J, leaving 15 bases unmatched. CDR3 nucleotide sequence: TGTGCCAGCGGGAGCCAAGCGGGGGGCCGGCGGGAGCAGTACTTC. Its translation is CASGSQAGGRREQYF.

The chain couples TRBV30 to TRBJ2-3, with a possible D match to TRBD2 (5 bases). Trimming shortened V by 4 bases and J by 2 bases, and 13 bases separated the two germline ends. From germline, CDR1 is GTSNPN and CDR2 SVGIG (reference sequence). The CDR3 has 14 residues. DNA for the CDR3: TGTGCCTGGACCCTTAGCGTGAACACAGATACGCAGTATTTT. Amino acids: CAWTLSVNTDTQYF.

The V call is TRBV6-1, the J call TRBJ1-5; D unclear. The CDR3 has 15 residues. Germline V gene sequence: CDR1 MNHNS, CDR2 SASEGT. V lost 3 bases to trimming and J lost 5 bases, with 14 bases between them. This CDR3 reads CASSDETQVDQPQHF. CDR3 bases: TGTGCCAGCAGTGACGAGACACAAGTGGATCAGCCCCAGCATTTT.

This chain joins TRBV5-8 and TRBJ1-2; 8 bases match TRBD1. Germline CDR1 is SGHTS and CDR2 is YDEGEE. CDR3 size: 16 residues. The trim removed 1 base at V and 2 bases at J, leaving 7 bases unmatched. CDR3 sequence reads: CASSLTRTGSNYGYTF. Here the CDR3 DNA reads TGTGCCAGCAGCTTGACCCGGACAGGGAGCAACTATGGCTACACCTTC.

The chain is built from TRBV11-3 and TRBJ1-4, with 10 bases that match TRBD1. The CDR3 consists of 16 residues. The germline V gene has CDR1 SGHNT and CDR2 YENEEA. The ends lost 5 bases at V and 5 bases at J; junction bases unmatched: 8. CDR3 DNA sequence: TGTGCCAGCAGCCAGATCCCGGGACAGGGGAATGAAAAACTGTTTTTT. Translated: CASSQIPGQGNEKLFF.

The chain couples TRBV5-4 to TRBJ1-6, with 10 nucleotides matching TRBD1. The CDR3 has 16 amino acids. Germline V lookup: CDR1 SGHNT, CDR2 YYREEE (reference sequence). V gave up 5 bases and J gave up 8 bases; unmatched junction bases: 10. The CDR3 region is CASSWDRGVVDSPLHF. Written as DNA, the CDR3 is TGTGCCAGCAGTTGGGACAGGGGAGTCGTTGATTCACCCCTCCACTTT.

The rearrangement links TRBV19 to TRBJ1-6; the match to TRBD1 covers 8 bases. The germline V gene has CDR1 LNHDA and CDR2 SQIVND (reference sequence). V trimming: 5 bases; J trimming: 7 bases; junction bases outside the gene matches: 4. CDR3 length equals 14 residues. The CDR3 DNA sequence: TGTGCCAGTAGTCCGGACAGGGAGAATTCACCCCTCCACTTT. Translated: CASSPDRENSPLHF.

This rearrangement joins TRBV10-3 to TRBJ2-7; 13 positions agree with TRBD2. This CDR3 has 16 residues. V trimming: 4 bases; J trimming: 0 bases; junction bases outside the gene matches: 3. Germline V gene lookup returns CDR1 ENHRY and CDR2 SYGVKD. The CDR3 is CAISGWTSGGSYEQYF. The CDR3 nucleotides read TGTGCCATCAGTGGGTGGACTAGCGGGGGCTCCTACGAGCAGTACTTC.

The genes are TRBV18 and TRBJ2-2; possibly TRBD1 for D (5 bases). Trimming took off 1 base at V and 1 base at J, with 7 bases between the two ends. The CDR3 loop spans 15 amino acids. Per the germline V gene, CDR1 is KGHSH and CDR2 is LQKENI. CDR3 region: CASSPLTENTGELFF. In nucleotides, the CDR3 is TGTGCCAGCTCACCACTGACAGAGAACACCGGGGAGCTGTTTTTT.

Written as DNA, the CDR3 is TGTGCCAGCAGCCTCACTCAGAACACTGAAGCTTTCTTT. Protein product: CASSLTQNTEAFF. The chain is built from TRBV7-9 and TRBJ1-1, with D unclear. CDR1 and CDR2 (germline): SEHNR, FQNEAQ (reference sequence). This CDR3 contains 13 residues. The V end was cut by 5 bases, the J end by 1 base, with 8 bases between.

The chain uses TRBV7-8 and TRBJ1-2; 7 bases fit TRBD1. This CDR3 spans 17 amino acids. Germline-derived CDR1 and CDR2 are SGHVS and FQNEAQ. The ends lost 2 bases at V and 3 bases at J; junction bases unmatched: 12. The DNA for the CDR3 is TGTGCCAGCAGCTTAAACATACGGACAGGCGCTGACTATGGCTACACCTTC. Translated, it gives CASSLNIRTGADYGYTF.

The chain has TRBV5-4 and TRBJ2-1; 8 positions match TRBD1. The CDR3 is 16 amino acids. Germline V gene sequence: CDR1 SGHNT, CDR2 YYREEE (reference sequence). The V and J ends lost 4 bases and 6 bases, in that order; junction bases with no gene match: 12. CDR3 nucleotide sequence: TGTGCCAGCAGCGCCGAAGCCAGGGGGCGCCTCAATGAGCAGTTCTTC. Amino acids: CASSAEARGRLNEQFF.

The chain is built from TRBV5-4 and TRBJ2-3; 8 bases agree with TRBD2. CDR1 is SGHNT, CDR2 YYREEE, per germline (reference sequence). After removal of 4 bases from V and 3 bases from J, the junction contained 10 bases not matched to a gene. The CDR3 totals 16 residues. CDR3 sequence (DNA): TGTGCCAGCAGCCCGGGGGGTAGCGGGGCAACAGATACGCAGTATTTT. This sequence encodes CASSPGGSGATDTQYF.

V gene TRBV2 combines with J gene TRBJ1-4; 7 bases are shared with TRBD1. Germline values: CDR1 SNHLY, CDR2 FYNNEI. V lost 6 bases, J lost 15 bases, and 13 bases stayed unmatched. This CDR3 has 13 amino acids. For the CDR3, the DNA is TGTGCCAGCAGCGAAAATTGGACAGGCGGATTGTTTTTT. This translates into CASSENWTGGLFF.

V and J are TRBV9 and TRBJ1-4; the match to TRBD1 covers 7 bases. CDR1 and CDR2 from the germline V gene are SGDLS and YYNGEE. The CDR3 runs to 14 residues. After removal of 3 bases from V and 8 bases from J, the junction contained 7 bases not matched to a gene. In DNA form, the CDR3 reads TGTGCCAGCAGCGCTGACAGGGTTTGGGAAAAACTGTTTTTT. It translates to CASSADRVWEKLFF.

This clone was recorded only once. The rearrangement uses TRBV19 and TRBJ2-3; 7 bases map to TRBD1. This CDR3 is 20 amino acids long. Per germline, CDR1 LNHDA and CDR2 SQIVND (reference sequence). Trimming took 7 bases from V and 2 from J; bases not matched to a gene: 24. This chain's CDR3 is CASKRKGAPGRGLTTDTQYF. The DNA for the CDR3 is TGTGCCAGTAAGCGGAAGGGGGCGCCCGGGCGAGGCTTGACCACAGATACGCAGTATTTT.

The J gene is TRBJ1-4, the V gene TRBV18; possibly TRBD1 for D (5 bases). CDR3 length equals 16 residues. The germline V gene encodes CDR1 KGHSH and CDR2 LQKENI. V was shortened by 3 bases and J by 7 bases, with 18 bases between the two germline ends. CDR3 nucleotide sequence: TGTGCCAGCTCACCCGGGGGGACTTCCCGGGGTGAAAAACTGTTTTTT. Translation gives CASSPGGTSRGEKLFF.

J is TRBJ1-1 and V is TRBV2; no clear D. Between the trimmed V and J ends, which lost 6 bases and 1 base, there was a span of 6 bases. Looked up from germline, CDR1 is SNHLY and CDR2 is FYNNEI. CDR3 length: 12 residues. Here the CDR3 DNA reads TGTGCCAGCAGGAGTGGGAACACTGAAGCTTTCTTT. Residues: CASRSGNTEAFF. Combining the CDR3 with reference TRBV2 and TRBJ1-1 gives the whole variable domain EPEVTQTPSHQVTQMGQEVILRCVPISNHLYFYWYRQILGQKVEFLVSFYNNEISEKSEIFDDQFSVERPDGSNFTLKIRSTKLEDSAMYFCASRSGNTEAFFGQGTRLTVV.

A single count supports this clone. This chain connects TRBV2 to TRBJ2-5; 9 nucleotides align to TRBD1. The V gene's germline CDR1 is SNHLY and CDR2 FYNNEI. CDR3 length equals 13 residues. Trimming at V came to 5 bases and at J to 5 bases, leaving 3 bases not matched to a gene. The CDR3 DNA reads TGTGCCAGCAGTCGACAGGGGGTGGAGACCCAGTACTTC. Translating gives CASSRQGVETQYF.

V usage is TRBV5-5 and J usage is TRBJ1-5, with TRBD1 as a possible D gene (6 bases). Germline CDR1 and CDR2: SGHKS and YYEKEE (reference sequence). CDR3 length: 15 residues. V was clipped by 0 bases and J by 2 bases, with 9 bases between them. The DNA of the CDR3 is TGTGCCAGCAGCTTGGCTCAGGGGCGCAATCAGCCCCAGCATTTT. It is translated as CASSLAQGRNQPQHF.

This clone occurred once. The rearrangement joins TRBV7-7 to TRBJ2-7; D not certain. In germline, CDR1 is SSHAT, CDR2 FNYEAQ (reference sequence). V lost 5 bases, J lost 0 bases, and 11 bases lay in between. The CDR3 is 14 residues long. In DNA form, the CDR3 reads TGTGCCAGCAGCCCCCATAGTAGCTCCTACGAGCAGTACTTC. Amino acids: CASSPHSSSYEQYF.

This chain joins TRBV7-2 and TRBJ2-2; 9 bases align to TRBD2. Germline trimming cut 3 bases from V and 1 base from J; bases unmatched to any gene: 3. Germline CDR1 reads SGHTA; CDR2 reads FQGNSA. CDR3 length equals 16 residues. The CDR3 protein is CASSFRRGGNTGELFF. CDR3 nucleotide sequence: TGTGCCAGCAGCTTCCGGCGGGGGGGGAACACCGGGGAGCTGTTTTTT. Drawing the rest from reference TRBV7-2 and TRBJ2-2, the complete variable domain is GAGVSQSPSNKVTEKGKDVELRCDPISGHTALYWYRQSLGQGLEFLIYFQGNSAPDKSGLPSDRFSAERTGGSVSTLTIQRTQQEDSAVYLCASSFRRGGNTGELFFGEGSRLTVL.

The chain combines TRBV2 with TRBJ2-3; a weak D match, TRBD2 (6 bases). The V and J ends lost 8 bases and 0 bases respectively, with 9 bases between them. The CDR3 length is 13 residues. Germline CDR1 reads SNHLY; CDR2 reads FYNNEI. The CDR3 sequence: CASARDSTDTQYF. CDR3 DNA: TGTGCCAGCGCGCGGGATAGCACAGATACGCAGTATTTT.

The genes are TRBV29-1 and TRBJ2-7; TRBD1 matches 8 bases. This CDR3 comprises 14 residues. V lost 1 base to trimming and J lost 5 bases; unmatched junction nucleotides: 7. Germline loops: CDR1 SQVTM, CDR2 ANQGSEA. CDR3 nucleotides: TGCAGCGTTGAAGGTTTCAGGGGGCGCGACGAGCAGTACTTC. Its translation is CSVEGFRGRDEQYF.

Relative to its sample, this clone is medium-sized. V and J are TRBV30 and TRBJ1-1; D gene unclear. V shed 3 bases and J shed 6 bases, with 20 bases lying between them. The CDR3 is 15 residues long. The V gene's germline CDR1 is GTSNPN and CDR2 SVGIG (reference sequence). CDR3 sequence: CAWSAPFVSVPEAFF. The CDR3 coding sequence is TGTGCCTGGAGCGCACCCTTTGTCTCAGTCCCTGAAGCTTTCTTT.